Below are 21 T cell receptor beta chains sequenced from a single sample in a study of T-cell reconstitution after alpha-beta-depleted transplantation in children (dated by TCRdb to the mid-2010s). The treatment or condition label, read with the paper, signifies: allogeneic hematopoietic cell transplantation with graft depleted of TCRalphabeta T cells and CD19 B cells. Libraries were constructed by PCR. The reads were generated on an Illumina HiSeq 2500. Molecular barcoding was employed in the preparation of TCR libraries, with unique molecular identifiers being used to normalize TCRbeta repertoire quantification. Clones were called with MiXCR by TCRdb after fastp trimmed the public reads at Q25, and only in-frame beta chains were retained. CDR3 protein sequences are deduplicated, and each keeps its most common genes and DNA. In this sample the table shows approximately 500,000 distinct CDR3 sequences, 25% to 30% of which occur a single time. The ten largest clones take up less than 40% of the sample.

The sequencing used PBMCs, collected before TCRalphabeta/CD19-depleted stem cell transplant. All receptors derive from a boy in the first two years of life with Wiskott-Aldrich syndrome, due to receive a stem cell transplant.

The CDR3, as DNA: TGCAGTGCCGGGAGCGGGGCGAGCGGCAATCAGCCCCAGCATTTT. This gives the protein CSAGSGASGNQPQHF. The rearrangement uses TRBV20-1 and TRBJ1-5, with D tentatively TRBD1 (5 bases). V was trimmed by 6 bases and J by 2 bases, leaving 17 bases between them. Germline V CDR1 and CDR2: DFQATT, SNEGSKA (reference sequence). The CDR3 consists of 15 residues.

Written as DNA, the CDR3 is TGTGCCAGCTCACCTATGACGGACAACTCTGGGGCCAACGTCCTGACTTTC. This gives the protein CASSPMTDNSGANVLTF. The chain couples TRBV18 to TRBJ2-6, with a tentative D call TRBD1 (5 bases). CDR3 length: 17 amino acids. Germline CDR1 reads KGHSH; CDR2 reads LQKENI. With 3 bases removed from V and 0 bases from J, the gap between germline ends came to 12 bases.

This clonotype was recorded a few times. The chain employs TRBV20-1 and TRBJ2-1; 15 nucleotides line up with TRBD2. CDR1 and CDR2 (germline): DFQATT, SNEGSKA (reference sequence). V lost 7 bases and J lost 1; bases outside the gene matches: 2. This CDR3 region has 15 residues. CDR3 sequence reads: CSGTSGGASYNEQFF. The CDR3 region has the DNA TGCAGTGGGACTAGCGGGGGGGCTTCCTACAATGAGCAGTTCTTC.

The chain combines TRBV7-2 with TRBJ2-7; 7 nucleotides agree with TRBD2. Trimming cost V 1 base and J 6 bases; bases outside gene matches: 9. The germline gives CDR1 SGHTA, CDR2 FQGNSA. This CDR3 is built from 15 residues. In DNA form, the CDR3 reads TGTGCCAGCAGCTTAGGTAGATCGGCGGGAGTCGAGCAGTACTTC. It is translated as CASSLGRSAGVEQYF.

This chain joins TRBV12-3 or TRBV12-4 and TRBJ2-5; D is ambiguous. The CDR3 contains 14 residues. V was shortened by 5 bases and J by 5 bases, with 15 bases between the two germline ends. The CDR3 nucleotides read TGTGCCAGCAGTCCCCCGCGGTTGTTGGAGACCCAGTACTTC. This translates into CASSPPRLLETQYF.

This clonotype was seen a handful of times. The genes are TRBV5-5 and TRBJ2-1, with TRBD2 matching 15 bases. In germline, CDR1 is SGHKS, CDR2 YYEKEE (reference sequence). CDR3 length equals 13 residues. The J segment lost 9 bases and the V segment lost 7 bases, leaving 2 bases of the junction unmatched. The CDR3 reads CASGLAGGVEQFF. The CDR3, as DNA: TGTGCCAGCGGACTAGCGGGAGGGGTTGAGCAGTTCTTC.

This clonotype was recorded a few times. The J gene is TRBJ2-1, the V gene TRBV3-1; the D gene is possibly TRBD2 (6 bases). The V gene's germline CDR1 is LGHDT and CDR2 YNNKEL (reference sequence). The CDR3 extends over 16 amino acids. The V gene lost 4 bases and the J gene lost 3 bases, with 16 bases spanning the gap. The CDR3 here is CASSPLGNSGYNEQFF. The CDR3 DNA reads as TGTGCCAGCAGCCCCCTGGGTAATAGCGGCTACAATGAGCAGTTCTTC.

The genes are TRBV20-1 and TRBJ2-3; D is ambiguous. From germline, CDR1 is DFQATT and CDR2 SNEGSKA (reference sequence). V was clipped by 3 bases and J by 5 bases, with 12 bases between them. The CDR3 has 13 amino acids. CDR3 nucleotides: TGCAGTGCTAGTGCACCAGGTGTAGATACGCAGTATTTT. Protein: CSASAPGVDTQYF.

The chain has TRBV7-2 and TRBJ2-1; 11 bases fit TRBD2. The CDR3 has 15 amino acids. The trim removed 2 bases at V and 13 bases at J, leaving 10 bases unmatched. Looked up from germline, CDR1 is SGHTA and CDR2 is FQGNSA. The CDR3 sequence: CASSLRRVTSGIQFF. The CDR3 bases are TGTGCCAGCAGCTTAAGGCGGGTGACTAGCGGGATCCAGTTCTTC.

This clonotype was observed a few times. V gene TRBV29-1 combines with J gene TRBJ1-2; D might be TRBD1 (6 bases). The V end lost 7 bases, the J end lost 7 bases, and 13 bases lay between the germline ends. CDR3 length: 11 amino acids. CDR1 and CDR2 from the germline V gene are SQVTM and ANQGSEA. In DNA form, the CDR3 reads TGCAGCGCTCAGGACAGAGGTGGCTACACCTTC. This codes for CSAQDRGGYTF.

This clonotype has just a few counts. The rearrangement uses TRBV20-1 and TRBJ2-3, with TRBD1 matching over 9 bases. The CDR3 runs to 14 residues. V shed 6 bases and J 0 bases; nucleotides not matched to a gene: 4. In germline, CDR1 is DFQATT, CDR2 SNEGSKA (reference sequence). CDR3 bases: TGCAGTGCCTTAGGACAGGGGAGCACAGATACGCAGTATTTT. Protein: CSALGQGSTDTQYF.

As DNA, the CDR3 is TGCGCCAGCAGCTATGACACGGGCACAGATACGCAGTATTTT. Translating gives CASSYDTGTDTQYF. The chain joins TRBV5-1 to TRBJ2-3; D not certain. From germline, CDR1 is SGHRS and CDR2 YFSETQ. The ends were cut back, 3 bases at V and 1 base at J, with 9 bases in the middle. This CDR3 has 14 residues.

This clonotype was detected a few times. This sequence joins TRBV29-1 and TRBJ2-7; 13 bases are shared with TRBD2. The CDR3 runs to 16 residues. Trimming cost V 5 bases and J 1 base; bases outside gene matches: 8. Germline CDR1 reads SQVTM; CDR2 reads ANQGSEA. CDR3 sequence: CSVRTSGSTKSYEQYF. The CDR3 DNA follows: TGCAGCGTTAGGACTAGCGGGAGTACTAAGTCCTACGAGCAGTACTTC.

This clonotype was found a few times. The chain combines TRBV4-2 with TRBJ2-1, with TRBD2 matching 7 bases. The CDR3 has 17 residues. Trimming removed 3 bases from V and 4 bases from J; junction bases left unmatched: 12. Germline-derived CDR1 and CDR2 are LGHNA and YNFKEQ. CDR3 in DNA: TGTGCCAGCAGCCACCTCGAGAGGAGCGGGATGTACAATGAGCAGTTCTTC. Its protein is CASSHLERSGMYNEQFF.

CDR3 amino acids: CASSYSDRVQPQHF. The CDR3 DNA sequence: TGTGCCAGCAGTTACTCGGACAGGGTTCAGCCCCAGCATTTT. The V and J genes are TRBV6-5 and TRBJ1-5, with TRBD1 matching over 8 bases. The CDR3 is made up of 14 amino acids. CDR1 and CDR2 (germline): MNHEY, SVGAGI. The junction had 1 base not matched to a gene; V was cut back by 0 bases and J by 6 bases.

This clonotype was seen only a few times. The V gene is TRBV5-1, the J gene TRBJ2-5, with 9 bases identical to TRBD2. J was trimmed by 2 bases and V by 4 bases; bases with no gene match: 6. The CDR3 sequence is 15 residues long. CDR1 and CDR2 (germline): SGHRS, YFSETQ. CDR3 coding DNA: TGCGCCAGCAGCCTGGGGACTAGCAGACAAGAGACCCAGTACTTC. It yields the protein CASSLGTSRQETQYF.

The chain joins TRBV6-5 to TRBJ2-3; D may be TRBD2 (5 bases). Germline-derived CDR1 and CDR2 are MNHEY and SVGAGI. V lost 4 bases to trimming and J lost 2 bases, with 10 bases between them. The CDR3 spans 14 residues. In DNA form, the CDR3 reads TGTGCCAGCAGTTCGCCCGGGAACACAGATACGCAGTATTTT. As protein: CASSSPGNTDTQYF.

The chain uses TRBV5-5 and TRBJ1-1, with 7 bases identical to TRBD1. The CDR3 spans 16 residues. J lost 4 bases, V lost 1 base, and 10 bases had no gene match. Germline V CDR1 and CDR2: SGHKS, YYEKEE (reference sequence). In DNA, the CDR3 is TGTGCCAGCAGCTTGTACCAGGGGGATTCGAGCACTGAAGCTTTCTTT. This gives the protein CASSLYQGDSSTEAFF.

This clonotype was seen a few times. The rearrangement links TRBV29-1 to TRBJ2-1, with TRBD2 matching over 15 bases. The CDR3 has 15 amino acids. Per germline, CDR1 SQVTM and CDR2 ANQGSEA. J gave up 7 bases and V 3 bases, and 4 bases lay outside the gene matches. Here the CDR3 reads CSVDGLAGGRNEQFF. The CDR3 coding sequence is TGCAGCGTTGACGGACTAGCGGGAGGGCGAAATGAGCAGTTCTTC.

The chain couples TRBV15 to TRBJ1-4, with TRBD1 matching over 7 bases. Germline assignment: CDR1 LNHNV and CDR2 YYDKDF (reference sequence). The CDR3 sequence is 14 residues long. J was trimmed by 6 bases and V by 8 bases; bases with no gene match: 9. The CDR3 protein is CATSQGGRDEKLFF. For the CDR3, the DNA is TGTGCCACCTCGCAGGGGGGAAGGGATGAAAAACTGTTTTTT.

The CDR3 region has the DNA TGTGCCAGCAGTCCCTTCCGGGTTAACACCGGGGAGCTGTTTTTT. Its translation is CASSPFRVNTGELFF. The V and J genes are TRBV28 and TRBJ2-2, with unresolved D. Between the trimmed V and J ends, which lost 5 bases and 2 bases, there was a span of 12 bases. In germline, CDR1 is MDHEN, CDR2 SYDVKM. This CDR3 spans 15 amino acids.